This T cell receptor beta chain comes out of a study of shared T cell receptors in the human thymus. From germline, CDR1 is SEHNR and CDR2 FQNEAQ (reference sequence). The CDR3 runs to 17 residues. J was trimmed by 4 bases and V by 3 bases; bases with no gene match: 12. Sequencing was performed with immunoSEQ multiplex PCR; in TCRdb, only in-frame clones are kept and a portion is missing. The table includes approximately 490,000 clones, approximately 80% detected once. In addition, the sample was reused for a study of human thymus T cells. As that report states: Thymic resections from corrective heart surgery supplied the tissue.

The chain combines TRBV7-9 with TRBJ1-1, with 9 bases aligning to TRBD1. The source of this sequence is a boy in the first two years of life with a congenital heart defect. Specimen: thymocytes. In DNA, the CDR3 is TGTGCCAGCAGCTTTGGGGTTGGGAGGACAGGGGCCACTGAAGCTTTCTTT. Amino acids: CASSFGVGRTGATEAFF.